A selection of T cell receptor beta chains follows, all from one sample in a study of neurological immune-mediated disorders. TCRdb recomputed calls from the 5' RACE reads with MiXCR, one row per CDR3 protein. Of fewer than 85,000 distinct CDR3 sequences listed, around 5% were seen once; the top ten hold roughly 2%. The material sequenced was PBMCs. These receptors all come from a woman aged 70 to 79 with multiple sclerosis. Each CDR3 is given with its conserved first and last residue. A D gene is named only where the DNA matches it firmly. For some rows the clone size is stated as once, few or many, or as a class when expanded; others skip it.

D: TRBD1; V: TRBV5-1; J: TRBJ2-7; size: many; DNA: TGCGCCAGCAGCCCCGGGACAGGGGGCTTCTCTGAGCAGTACTTC; CDR3: CASSPGTGGFSEQYF
D: -; V: TRBV5-1; J: TRBJ2-1; size: few; DNA: TGCGCCAGCAGGTTGGAGGTATCCTCCTACAATGAGCAGTTCTTC; CDR3: CASRLEVSSYNEQFF
D: -; V: TRBV20-1; J: TRBJ2-1; size: -; DNA: TGCAGTGCTAGCTCGGCGGCGAGCTCCTACAATGAGCAGTTCTTC; CDR3: CSASSAASSYNEQFF
D: TRBD2; V: TRBV20-1; J: TRBJ2-7; size: few; DNA: TGCAGTGCTAGCCTAGCGGGAGCTGGCGAGCAGTACTTC; CDR3: CSASLAGAGEQYF
D: -; V: TRBV5-1; J: TRBJ2-1; size: many; DNA: TGCGCCAGCCGCCTAGGGGAACGGGACAATGAGCAGTTCTTC; CDR3: CASRLGERDNEQFF
D: TRBD2; V: TRBV15; J: TRBJ2-1; size: few; DNA: TGTGCCACCAGCAGAGAGGGGAGCGGGAGTCAAGATGAGCAGTTCTTC; CDR3: CATSREGSGSQDEQFF
D: TRBD2; V: TRBV6-4; J: TRBJ2-3; size: many; DNA: TGTGCCAGCAGTGACAAGCGGGGTCCGGCAGATACGCAGTATTTT; CDR3: CASSDKRGPADTQYF
D: TRBD2; V: TRBV5-6; J: TRBJ2-5; size: many; DNA: TGTGCCAGCAGCTCCCCGGGACTAGCCCAAGAGACCCAGTACTTC; CDR3: CASSSPGLAQETQYF
D: TRBD2; V: TRBV10-2; J: TRBJ2-1; size: many; DNA: TGCGCCAGCGGTGGCGGGGTAGCGGGGCCAGACAATGAGCAGTTCTTC; CDR3: CASGGGVAGPDNEQFF
D: -; V: TRBV4-2; J: TRBJ2-7; size: many; DNA: TGTGCCAGCAGCCAGGGAATAGGCGAGCAGTACTTC; CDR3: CASSQGIGEQYF
D: TRBD1; V: TRBV5-1; J: TRBJ1-5; size: many; DNA: TGCGCCAGCAGCTTGGAGGGGGGACAGGGTAGTTATCAGCCCCAGCATTTT; CDR3: CASSLEGGQGSYQPQHF
D: -; V: TRBV15; J: TRBJ2-3; size: many; DNA: TGTGCCACCAGCAGAGATTTTGGCACAGATACGCAGTATTTT; CDR3: CATSRDFGTDTQYF
D: TRBD1; V: TRBV20-1; J: TRBJ2-7; size: -; DNA: TGCAGTGCTAGTTACAGGGGATCCTACGAGCAGTACTTC; CDR3: CSASYRGSYEQYF
D: -; V: TRBV20-1; J: TRBJ2-7; size: few; DNA: TGCAGTGCTAGAGAAGCTGGACCGACTTACGAGCAGTACTTC; CDR3: CSAREAGPTYEQYF
D: -; V: TRBV7-2; J: TRBJ2-2; size: many; DNA: TGTGCCAGCAGCTTATGGGAGACCGGGGAGCTGTTTTTT; CDR3: CASSLWETGELFF
D: -; V: TRBV12-2; J: TRBJ2-1; size: few; DNA: TGTGCAAGTCGCTTGGCCCGGACTAGCGGGAAGTACAATGAGCAGTTCTTC; CDR3: CASRLARTSGKYNEQFF
D: -; V: TRBV10-3; J: TRBJ2-7; size: many; DNA: TGTGCCGCCCGCCCAAGTAGCGGTAACTACGAGCAGTACTTC; CDR3: CAARPSSGNYEQYF
D: -; V: TRBV12-3/TRBV12-4; J: TRBJ2-7; size: many; DNA: TGTGCCAGCACCGAGAGGGCCTCTCACGAGCAGTACTTC; CDR3: CASTERASHEQYF
D: TRBD2; V: TRBV12-3/TRBV12-4; J: TRBJ2-7; size: many; DNA: TGTGCCAGCAGTTTAGAGCTGGGTAGCGGGAGACTTTACGAGCAGTACTTC; CDR3: CASSLELGSGRLYEQYF
D: -; V: TRBV5-5; J: TRBJ2-3; size: few; DNA: TGTGCCAGCACTAGCCCAGATACGCAGTATTTT; CDR3: CASTSPDTQYF
D: -; V: TRBV18; J: TRBJ2-4; size: few; DNA: TGTGCCAGCTCACCGCAAGGGCTCGGAGCCAAAAACATTCAGTACTTC; CDR3: CASSPQGLGAKNIQYF
D: TRBD2; V: TRBV4-1; J: TRBJ2-1; size: few; DNA: TGCGCCAGCAGCCAAGGAAGTTCAGCTAGCGGGGTCTACAATGAGCAGTTCTTC; CDR3: CASSQGSSASGVYNEQFF
D: TRBD2; V: TRBV5-1; J: TRBJ2-1; size: many; DNA: TGCGCCAGCAGCTACTCTAGCGGGAGCCCCAATGAGCAGTTCTTC; CDR3: CASSYSSGSPNEQFF
D: -; V: TRBV3-1; J: TRBJ2-1; size: many; DNA: TGTGCCAGCAGCCTCACCGGGGGGCCTAGAAATGAGCAGTTCTTC; CDR3: CASSLTGGPRNEQFF
D: -; V: TRBV7-2; J: TRBJ2-7; size: -; DNA: TGTGCCAGCGGCTTGGGATACGAGCAGTACTTC; CDR3: CASGLGYEQYF
D: -; V: TRBV20-1; J: TRBJ1-5; size: -; DNA: TGCAGTGCTATAGGACAGTATAGCAATCAGCCCCAGCATTTT; CDR3: CSAIGQYSNQPQHF
D: TRBD1; V: TRBV5-1; J: TRBJ2-1; size: many; DNA: TGCGCCAGCGCCGTGACAGGGGCCTCCTACAATGAGCAGTTCTTC; CDR3: CASAVTGASYNEQFF
D: -; V: TRBV7-2; J: TRBJ2-7; size: -; DNA: TGTGCCAGCAGCTTACACTCCTACGAGCAGTACTTC; CDR3: CASSLHSYEQYF
D: -; V: TRBV7-9; J: TRBJ1-5; size: many; DNA: TGTGCCAGCAGCCCCGGACAGAGCAGAAATCAGCCCCAGCATTTT; CDR3: CASSPGQSRNQPQHF
D: -; V: TRBV3-1; J: TRBJ1-4; size: many; DNA: TGTGCCAGCAGCCAACTCCTCGGCTCAACTAATGAAAAACTGTTTTTT; CDR3: CASSQLLGSTNEKLFF
D: TRBD2; V: TRBV20-1; J: TRBJ2-1; size: many; DNA: TGCAGTGCTAGAGATATAAAGAGCGGGATTGGTGAGCAGTTCTTC; CDR3: CSARDIKSGIGEQFF
D: -; V: TRBV5-1; J: TRBJ2-3; size: many; DNA: TGCGCCAGCAGCTTGGCCGGGATCGGCACAGATACGCAGTATTTT; CDR3: CASSLAGIGTDTQYF
D: -; V: TRBV5-6; J: TRBJ1-1; size: many; DNA: TGTGCCAGCAGCCGGATCCAGGTCACGAACACTGAAGCTTTCTTT; CDR3: CASSRIQVTNTEAFF
D: TRBD1; V: TRBV7-7; J: TRBJ2-1; size: many; DNA: TGTGCCAGCAGCAGGGACAGGGGAGGCTACAATGAGCAGTTCTTC; CDR3: CASSRDRGGYNEQFF
D: -; V: TRBV9; J: TRBJ2-7; size: many; DNA: TGTGCCAGCAGCGTAGCGGCAGAGCCGTTCTACGAGCAGTACTTC; CDR3: CASSVAAEPFYEQYF
D: -; V: TRBV6-2/TRBV6-3; J: TRBJ2-7; size: many; DNA: TGTGCCAGCAGCGAGGGTAGGGGGGACCCTACCTACGAGCAGTACTTC; CDR3: CASSEGRGDPTYEQYF
D: TRBD1; V: TRBV7-3; J: TRBJ2-2; size: few; DNA: TGTGCCAGCAGCGAGACAGGGGGCTCAGCCGGGGAGCTGTTTTTT; CDR3: CASSETGGSAGELFF
D: TRBD2; V: TRBV20-1; J: TRBJ2-3; size: many; DNA: TGCAGTGCTGGCCCATTAGCGGGAGCAGATACGCAGTATTTT; CDR3: CSAGPLAGADTQYF
D: TRBD2; V: TRBV7-9; J: TRBJ2-1; size: many; DNA: TGTGCCAGCAGCGGCCTAGCGGGACCAGGGTTTGATGAGCAGTTCTTC; CDR3: CASSGLAGPGFDEQFF
D: TRBD1; V: TRBV9; J: TRBJ1-4; size: many; DNA: TGTGCCAGCAGCGGGACCGACAGGGGCGGCGAAAAACTGTTTTTT; CDR3: CASSGTDRGGEKLFF
D: -; V: TRBV5-5; J: TRBJ1-1; size: -; DNA: TGTGCCAGCAGCTGGGGGGGGGATTTCGGCACTGAAGCTTTCTTT; CDR3: CASSWGGDFGTEAFF
D: TRBD2; V: TRBV20-1; J: TRBJ2-1; size: many; DNA: TGCAGTGCCAGAACCCAAGCCCGGACTAGCGGCACGAGGGGTGAGCAGTTCTTC; CDR3: CSARTQARTSGTRGEQFF
D: -; V: TRBV5-1; J: TRBJ2-2; size: many; DNA: TGCGCCAGCAGCCCAGGACAGTACGGGGAGCTGTTTTTT; CDR3: CASSPGQYGELFF
D: TRBD2; V: TRBV7-2; J: TRBJ2-2; size: few; DNA: TGTGCCAGCAGCCCCGCGACACTAGCGGGAGGCACCGGGGAGCTGTTTTTT; CDR3: CASSPATLAGGTGELFF
D: TRBD1; V: TRBV6-5; J: TRBJ2-2; size: many; DNA: TGTGCCAGCCGTAGAGGGACAGGAGCGAACACCGGGGAGCTGTTTTTT; CDR3: CASRRGTGANTGELFF
D: TRBD1; V: TRBV5-1; J: TRBJ2-7; size: many; DNA: TGCGCCAGCAGCTTGGGACAGGGATTCCACGAGCAGTACTTC; CDR3: CASSLGQGFHEQYF
D: -; V: TRBV20-1; J: TRBJ1-5; size: many; DNA: TGCAGTGCTAGAGTGGGCGGTAGCAATCAGCCCCAGCATTTT; CDR3: CSARVGGSNQPQHF
D: -; V: TRBV11-2; J: TRBJ1-4; size: many; DNA: TGTGCCATCTCGGACGGTGAAAATGAAAAACTGTTTTTT; CDR3: CAISDGENEKLFF
D: TRBD2; V: TRBV7-8; J: TRBJ2-7; size: many; DNA: TGTGCCAGCAGCACTAGGACTAGCGGGAGAATCCCAAACTACGAGCAGTACTTC; CDR3: CASSTRTSGRIPNYEQYF
D: -; V: TRBV20-1; J: TRBJ2-5; size: many; DNA: TGCAGTGCTAGGCACGGGACACCAGCAGAGACCCAGTACTTC; CDR3: CSARHGTPAETQYF
D: TRBD2; V: TRBV5-1; J: TRBJ2-7; size: many; DNA: TGCGCCAGCAGCTTGTCGCCTAGCGGAAACTCCTACGAGCAGTACTTC; CDR3: CASSLSPSGNSYEQYF
D: -; V: TRBV27; J: TRBJ1-2; size: many; DNA: TGTGCCAGCAGATTAAATCAGGGTGGAAGCTATGGCTACACCTTC; CDR3: CASRLNQGGSYGYTF
D: -; V: TRBV7-2; J: TRBJ2-7; size: many; DNA: TGTGCCAGCAGCTTGGGAGGAGGGGCGGGAGAGCAGTACTTC; CDR3: CASSLGGGAGEQYF
D: TRBD2; V: TRBV20-1; J: TRBJ2-2; size: -; DNA: TGCAGTGCTAGAGGACTAGCGGGAGCGAACACCGGGGAGCTGTTTTTT; CDR3: CSARGLAGANTGELFF
D: -; V: TRBV3-1; J: TRBJ1-1; size: many; DNA: TGTGCCAGCAGCCAAAGCTCTGAAGCTTTCTTT; CDR3: CASSQSSEAFF
D: TRBD2; V: TRBV15; J: TRBJ2-3; size: many; DNA: TGTGCCACCAGCAGGCCGGGACTAGAGGGTGATACGCAGTATTTT; CDR3: CATSRPGLEGDTQYF
D: -; V: TRBV13; J: TRBJ1-4; size: many; DNA: TGTGCCAGCAGCTTAAAAAGCGGACATGCATACGAAAAACTGTTTTTT; CDR3: CASSLKSGHAYEKLFF